This is a list of T cell receptor beta chains from one sample in a study of cytomegalovirus exposure and HLA in healthy donors. Profiled with immunoSEQ multiplex PCR; TCRdb holds only in-frame clones, not every one. The sample records about 140,000 clones, 61% being singletons. Material: PBMCs. These receptors all stem from a male donor in good health and CMV-seronegative. CDR3s include the opening cysteine and the closing phenylalanine or tryptophan. Each record gives: J gene, V gene, clone size, D gene, CDR3 DNA, CDR3 protein. D genes are given only for firm matches. Rows give clone size only sometimes, using once, few, many, or a class for an expanded clone.

TRBJ2-5	TRBV30	-	TRBD2	TGTGCCTGGCGGGGGGGGAGGCAGACCCAGTACTTC	CAWRGGRQTQYF
TRBJ2-5	TRBV7-3	few	TRBD1	TGTGCCAGCAGCCTTCTGGCAGGGGGCTACGAGACCCAGTACTTC	CASSLLAGGYETQYF
TRBJ1-6	TRBV30	-	TRBD1	TGTGCCTGGAGTGGACTTTGGACCGGGACAGGGCATTCACCCCTCCACTTT	CAWSGLWTGTGHSPLHF
TRBJ1-1	TRBV5-1	few	-	TGCGCCAGCAGCGTTATGCGGGGAGAAGGTACTGAAGCTTTCTTT	CASSVMRGEGTEAFF
TRBJ1-1	TRBV6-5	-	-	TGTGCCAGCAGTTACGACTCTGGAGCTGAAGCTTTCTTT	CASSYDSGAEAFF
TRBJ1-1	TRBV5-8	once	-	TGTGCCAGCAGCTTGGGGCAGGGATGGACTGAAGCTTTCTTT	CASSLGQGWTEAFF
TRBJ1-4	TRBV7-8	-	-	TGTGCCAGCAGCTTTGGGAGGGATGTAGGTGAAAAACTGTTTTTT	CASSFGRDVGEKLFF
TRBJ1-1	TRBV9	-	-	TGTGCCAGCAGCTTGGGGGGGAGCACTGAAGCTTTCTTT	CASSLGGSTEAFF
TRBJ2-5	TRBV6-1	-	TRBD2	TGTGCCAGCAGAAGGGACTATCTAAAAGAGACCCAGTACTTC	CASRRDYLKETQYF
TRBJ1-1	TRBV28	-	-	TGTGCCAGCAGTTTAAACTTTGAAGCTTTCTTT	CASSLNFEAFF
TRBJ2-1	TRBV7-3	-	TRBD1	TGTGCCAGCAGCCGGACAGGAGAATACTCCTACAATGAGCAGTTCTTC	CASSRTGEYSYNEQFF
TRBJ2-5	TRBV20-1	few	-	TGCAGTGGCGAGATGGAGACCCAGTACTTC	CSGEMETQYF
TRBJ1-1	TRBV2	few	-	TGTGCCACCTCACAGACAGGAGATTACACTGAAGCTTTCTTT	CATSQTGDYTEAFF
TRBJ1-4	TRBV21-1	-	-	TGTGCCAGCAGCAAAGCGGGAGGGAGTGATGAAAAACTGTTTTTT	CASSKAGGSDEKLFF
TRBJ1-1	TRBV6-1	-	-	TGTGCCAGCAGGGTTCCAAGTTCAGGAGAAGCTTTCTTT	CASRVPSSGEAFF
TRBJ1-2	TRBV5-4	few	-	TGTGCCAGCAGCTTGGTGAGGGGGGGAGAGTATGGCTACACCTTC	CASSLVRGGEYGYTF
TRBJ2-7	TRBV28	-	-	TGTGCCAGCATCTCGGACAGCTACGAGCAGTACTTC	CASISDSYEQYF
TRBJ1-6	TRBV10-2	-	-	TGCGCCAGCAGTGAGGCGGGTCTTGGGTATAATTCACCCCTCCACTTT	CASSEAGLGYNSPLHF
TRBJ1-1	TRBV18	-	-	TGTGCCAGCTCACCACCGGCAGGCCCCACTGAAGCTTTCTTT	CASSPPAGPTEAFF
TRBJ1-6	TRBV28	-	TRBD1	TGTGCCAGCAGGGCGACAGGGATTAATTCACCCCTCCACTTT	CASRATGINSPLHF
TRBJ1-1	TRBV2	many	-	TGTGCCAGCACCCGGGACACACTCCCTTCGAACACTGAAGCTTTCTTT	CASTRDTLPSNTEAFF
TRBJ2-5	TRBV5-6	few	-	TGTGCCAGCAGTTCAGAAGGCGCCAGGGGTTACCAAGAGACCCAGTACTTC	CASSSEGARGYQETQYF
TRBJ1-2	TRBV29-1	-	TRBD1	TGCAGCGCCGCAGACAGGGGCTATGGCTACACCTTC	CSAADRGYGYTF
TRBJ2-3	TRBV10-1	-	-	TGCGCCAGCAACCCCGGGGACACAAGCACAGATACGCAGTATTTT	CASNPGDTSTDTQYF
TRBJ1-4	TRBV7-2	few	TRBD1	TGTGCCAGCAGTGACAGGGTATCGGAAAAACTGTTTTTT	CASSDRVSEKLFF
TRBJ1-1	TRBV18	-	-	TGTGCCAGCTCACGATTCCAGGAGAACACTGAAGCTTTCTTT	CASSRFQENTEAFF
TRBJ1-2	TRBV6-5	-	-	TGTGCCACCCAAATTGTCGGCTATGGCTACACCTTC	CATQIVGYGYTF
TRBJ1-2	TRBV27	-	-	TGTGCCAGCAGCCCACAAGGTGAGGAAATTCCATATGGCTACACCTTC	CASSPQGEEIPYGYTF
TRBJ1-1	TRBV29-1	few	-	TGCAGCCTACGACGAGGGCAAGAAGCTTTCTTT	CSLRRGQEAFF
TRBJ1-2	TRBV9	few	-	TGTGCCAGCAGCGTAGACGGGTCCTTCTACACCTTC	CASSVDGSFYTF
TRBJ2-2	TRBV6-4	few	-	TGTGCCAGCAGTAAACAGGGCGCCGGGGAGCTGTTTTTT	CASSKQGAGELFF
TRBJ1-3	TRBV2	-	TRBD1	TGTGCCAGCAGCGTACAGGGGGCGGTAGGAAACACCATATATTTT	CASSVQGAVGNTIYF
TRBJ2-2	TRBV7-2	few	TRBD2	TGTGCCAGCAGCTCAAGGACTAGCGGGTCCGAATGGCCCGGGGAGCTGTTTTTT	CASSSRTSGSEWPGELFF
TRBJ1-1	TRBV10-1	once	TRBD1	TGCGCCACAAACCGGGACAGAGGGACTGAAGCTTTCTTT	CATNRDRGTEAFF
TRBJ2-7	TRBV11-2	-	TRBD1	TGTGCCAGCAGCTCGGACAGGGGGCTTCATTACTCCTACGAGCAGTACTTC	CASSSDRGLHYSYEQYF
TRBJ2-5	TRBV11-2	few	-	TGTGCCAGCAGCCTTATTTCGGGGTCACAAGAGACCCAGTACTTC	CASSLISGSQETQYF
TRBJ1-3	TRBV6-5	-	-	TGTGCCAGCAGTTACTCCGGGTCCCTCTCTGGAAACACCATATATTTT	CASSYSGSLSGNTIYF
TRBJ1-4	TRBV2	-	-	TGTGCCAGCAGTGTCACAGGGACAACTAATGAAAAACTGTTTTTT	CASSVTGTTNEKLFF
TRBJ2-6	TRBV19	-	-	TGTGCCACCGTGAGTGTCGGGGCCAACGTCCTGACTTTC	CATVSVGANVLTF
TRBJ2-5	TRBV6-5	-	-	TGTGCCAGCAGGCAAGGCGGCCAAGAGACCCAGTACTTC	CASRQGGQETQYF
TRBJ2-3	TRBV19	-	TRBD2	TGTGCCACCTCGGGACTAGCAACAGATACGCAGTATTTT	CATSGLATDTQYF
TRBJ2-2	TRBV7-9	-	TRBD1	TGTGCCAGCAAACAGGGGTCCACCTACACCACCGGGGAGCTGTTTTTT	CASKQGSTYTTGELFF
TRBJ1-1	TRBV19	-	TRBD1	TGTGCCAGTAGTATAGCGGGACAGGGAAAATCTGAAGCTTTCTTT	CASSIAGQGKSEAFF
TRBJ1-6	TRBV7-2	-	TRBD1	TGTGCCAGCAGACCGACAGGGAAGGATTCACCCCTCCACTTT	CASRPTGKDSPLHF
TRBJ1-1	TRBV14	few	-	TGTGCCAGCAGCCGGCCTGCAAGTCGAACTGAAGCTTTCTTT	CASSRPASRTEAFF
TRBJ1-4	TRBV7-2	-	TRBD1	TGTGCCAGCAGCTCACAGGGGGCCCCTAATGAAAAACTGTTTTTT	CASSSQGAPNEKLFF
TRBJ2-1	TRBV4-3	few	-	TGCGCCAGCAGCCAAGAGGGGGGAGGTTTTGTGGACAATGAGCAGTTCTTC	CASSQEGGGFVDNEQFF
TRBJ2-3	TRBV4-1	-	TRBD1	TGCGCCAGCAGCCATGCCGACAGGGAAAGTAGCACAGATACGCAGTATTTT	CASSHADRESSTDTQYF
TRBJ2-3	TRBV27	-	TRBD1	TGTGCCAGCAAAAGAGATTTCGGTGGACGACAGGGCCTCACAGATACGCAGTATTTT	CASKRDFGGRQGLTDTQYF